The rows below give T cell receptor beta chains drawn from one sample of a study of blood T cell repertoires in COVID-19. Some clones are missing from TCRdb's copy, which holds only in-frame ones; the method was immunoSEQ multiplex PCR. The sample includes about 40,000 clones, approximately 88% seen only once; the top ten take approximately 10%. Sequenced material: peripheral blood. The source is a woman between 70 and 85 years old with acute or convalescent COVID-19. Each CDR3 is given with its conserved first and last residue. The order of the fields is CDR3 DNA, CDR3 protein, CDR3 length, V gene, D gene, clone size, J gene. D genes are given only for firm matches. Some rows mark clone size as missing; the rest say once, few, many or name a class of expanded clone.

TGTGCCAGCAGCCCGCGACTAGACGGGCAGGATACGCAGTATTTT,CASSPRLDGQDTQYF,15,TRBV14,.,few,TRBJ2-3
TGTGCCAGCAGTGGGCTAGCGGGGGGGCCTGACACCGGGGAGCTGTTTTTT,CASSGLAGGPDTGELFF,17,TRBV2,TRBD2,.,TRBJ2-2
TGTGCCAGCAGATACGGGCTAGCGGGGGACAATGAGCAGTTCTTC,CASRYGLAGDNEQFF,15,TRBV6-5,TRBD2,.,TRBJ2-1
TGTGCCAGCAGCTCGGGACTAGCGGGCCGAGTCGGGAATGAGCAGTTCTTC,CASSSGLAGRVGNEQFF,17,TRBV5-4,TRBD2,few,TRBJ2-1
TGTGCCAGCAGTAGGGGGCTCCGAACCGGGGAGCTGTTTTTT,CASSRGLRTGELFF,14,TRBV6-5,TRBD1,.,TRBJ2-2
TGTGCCAGCAGTGGGGACAGGGGGCAGCCCCAGCATTTT,CASSGDRGQPQHF,13,TRBV2,TRBD1,.,TRBJ1-5
TGTGCCAGCAGTTACTTAGCGGGAGGATCGGGAGATACGCAGTATTTT,CASSYLAGGSGDTQYF,16,TRBV6-2/TRBV6-3,TRBD2,.,TRBJ2-3
TGTGCCACCACCGGGACAGGGTCAATCCGCACCGGGGAGCTGTTTTTT,CATTGTGSIRTGELFF,16,TRBV27,TRBD1,once,TRBJ2-2
TGCGCCAGCAGCTCACAGGGGGCGCGAACAGATACGCAGTATTTT,CASSSQGARTDTQYF,15,TRBV5-1,TRBD1,.,TRBJ2-3
TGTGCCAGCAGCCCAGTAGCGGGAGACCCCTCAGACCATGAGCAGTTCTTC,CASSPVAGDPSDHEQFF,17,TRBV9,TRBD2,.,TRBJ2-1
TGTGCAAGTCGGGGACTAGCGGGGGCGAACACCGGGGAGCTGTTTTTT,CASRGLAGANTGELFF,16,TRBV12-2,.,.,TRBJ2-2
TGCGCCAGCAGCTTGCCGGGAGTTCCAGATACGCAGTATTTT,CASSLPGVPDTQYF,14,TRBV5-1,.,.,TRBJ2-3
TGTGCCAGCAGCCCCTCTGATGAGCCCCAAGAGACCCAGTACTTC,CASSPSDEPQETQYF,15,TRBV7-6,.,.,TRBJ2-5
TGCAGTGCTAGTACAGGGGGCACTGAAGCTTTCTTT,CSASTGGTEAFF,12,TRBV20-1,TRBD1,.,TRBJ1-1